The TCR beta chain described here comes from a study of vaccination effects on CD4 cells after COVID-19. Whole-study findings and limits: Only 1 of 255 vaccine-induced clones from healthy vaccinees cross-reacted with common cold coronaviruses. Marked clonal contraction of infection- and vaccine-induced clones was seen late after vaccination. Early timepoints after infection were absent, and convalescent patients were few in the study.

V lost 5 bases to trimming and J lost 15 bases; unmatched junction nucleotides: 9. The CDR3 has 12 amino acids. CDR1 and CDR2 from the germline V gene are SEHNR and FQNEAQ (reference sequence). Peptide-pool stimulation followed by sequencing identified expanded antigen-specific CD4+ clonotypes in the ViraFEST assay. Scientists isolated CD4+ T cells after a roughly ten-day culture period ended. Nucleocapsid antibody tests were negative, and the vaccine recipients had no prior SARS-CoV-2 infection. On both days 3 and 7, half of the culture medium was replaced with IL-2 medium. This clone was seen a handful of times. Antigen unknown. Repertoires were generated with immunoSEQ multiplex PCR, while TCRdb's copy carries only in-frame clones and drops some. This table holds some 70,000 clones, under 90% found once.

The chain combines TRBV7-9 with TRBJ2-1; 8 nucleotides align to TRBD2. The receptor's source is a human donor who received a COVID-19 vaccine. Sequenced here: CD4+ T cells from PBMCs cultured with SARS-CoV-2 spike peptides, sampled before COVID-19 vaccination. The CDR3 loop is CASSPAMAGGFF. The CDR3, as DNA: TGTGCCAGCAGCCCGGCCATGGCGGGGGGGTTCTTC.